Sequencing of this TCR beta chain was carried out in a study of T cells in tumors after PD-1 blockade. Study at large: Excluded were patients with checkpoint blockade, immunosuppressants, or radiotherapy or other anti-cancer therapy within 4 weeks. A subset received ongoing vismodegib 150 mg daily alongside anti-PD-1 therapy. Peripheral blood samples averaged around 38,000 unique clonotypes and about 110,000 templates.

Study-wide results and caveats: Peripheral recruitment is suggested, as some novel exhausted tumor clones were in pre-treatment blood.

The V segment lost 7 bases and the J segment 10 bases; nucleotides outside the gene matches: 7. This CDR3 contains 13 residues. Germline CDR1 and CDR2: ENHRY and SYGVKD. A few counts support this clone. The antigen is undetermined. Sequencing used immunoSEQ multiplex PCR; TCRdb keeps in-frame clones, though not all of them. The data show 45,000 to 60,000 clones, 70% to 85% seen once. The chain recombines TRBV10-3 with TRBJ1-4, with 9 bases aligning to TRBD1. This sample comprised PBMCs, obtained before anti-PD-1 therapy. The receptor's source is a human donor with advanced basal cell or squamous cell carcinoma (not recorded which). CDR3 residues: CAINRDREGKLFF. DNA for the CDR3: TGTGCCATCAATCGGGACAGGGAGGGAAAACTGTTTTTT.